This entry features one TCR beta chain sequence. This record belongs to a study of blood T cell repertoires in COVID-19. Study information: Collection of acute and convalescent COVID-19 samples took place in the United States, Italy and Spain. From T cells, B-cell-depleted T cells, or PBMCs came the material, which was cDNA or gDNA.

V was shortened by 3 bases and J by 8 bases, with 8 bases between the two germline ends. The CDR3 runs 13 residues. In germline, CDR1 is MNHEY, CDR2 SMNVEV (reference sequence). Under the authors' procedure: Estimation of nucleated cell counts relied on the amplification of reference gene primers. Libraries were prepared by immunoSEQ multiplex PCR; TCRdb keeps only in-frame clonotypes and omits some of them. D and trimming come from the DNA, and the V and J calls and clone size come from that table. This table has 150,000 or so clones, 80% to 90% appearing once. This chain uses TRBV27 with TRBJ1-6; TRBD1 might be the D (6 bases). This TCR derives from a woman aged 55-69 years with COVID-19, enrolled during active disease. The sequenced sample was peripheral blood. The CDR3 DNA is TGTGCCAGCAGTTTCAACAGGGATTCACCCCTCCACTTT. Its translation is CASSFNRDSPLHF.